One and the same sample provided the 22 T cell receptor beta chains below, sequenced in a study of T cell responses to AZD1222 COVID-19 vaccine. TCRdb keeps only in-frame clones here, not all; method: immunoSEQ multiplex PCR. The sample holds some 25,000 clones, approximately 85% seen once. The starting material was peripheral blood, obtained 28 days after the second AZD1222 dose. The receptor source for this set is an adult who received the AZD1222 COVID-19 vaccine.

The chain links TRBV9 to TRBJ2-2; tentatively, D is TRBD1 or TRBD2 (5 bases each). The CDR3 is 14 residues long. The V gene's germline CDR1 is SGDLS and CDR2 YYNGEE. V was trimmed by 2 bases and J by 6 bases, leaving 11 bases between them. This CDR3 reads CASSVLGTPGELFF. The CDR3 DNA reads as TGTGCCAGCAGCGTCTTGGGGACGCCCGGGGAGCTGTTTTTT.

The gene calls are TRBV21-1 and TRBJ1-5; TRBD1 was called by the table and not checked on the DNA. TRBV21-1 is a pseudogene segment. The CDR3 length is 17 residues. CDR3 amino acids: CASSKSLGTDSNQPQHF. The CDR3 region has the DNA TGTGCCAGCAGCAAATCCTTGGGGACAGATAGCAATCAGCCCCAGCATTTT.

The genes are TRBV7-2 and TRBJ2-7, with D hard to call. Germline V gene lookup returns CDR1 SGHTA and CDR2 FQGNSA. CDR3 size: 12 residues. Trimming removed 0 bases from V and 5 bases from J, with 5 bases in between. The CDR3 coding sequence is TGTGCCAGCAGCTTAGCCCGGGACGAGCAGTACTTC. Protein: CASSLARDEQYF.

CDR3 nucleotides: TGTGCCAGCAGTCCCACCCCGCTGGGCAACAATGAGCAGTTCTTC. Translated: CASSPTPLGNNEQFF. V is TRBV6-5 and J is TRBJ2-1; D is unresolved. The germline V gene has CDR1 MNHEY and CDR2 SVGAGI. The V end lost 5 bases, the J end lost 5 bases, and 16 bases lay between the germline ends. The CDR3 is 15 residues long.

V gene TRBV6-5 combines with J gene TRBJ1-3; possibly TRBD1 for D (6 bases). Germline V gene data show CDR1 as MNHEY and CDR2 as SVGAGI. The germline V and J ends were trimmed by 2 bases and 4 bases, with 12 bases remaining between them. This CDR3 has 15 residues. This CDR3 is CASSYQGISGNTIYF. The DNA of the CDR3 is TGTGCCAGCAGTTACCAGGGGATTTCGGGAAACACCATATATTTT.

This chain links TRBV27 with TRBJ1-1; D is unclear. The CDR3 has 13 residues. Germline V gene sequence: CDR1 MNHEY, CDR2 SMNVEV (reference sequence). Trimming cost V 2 bases and J 7 bases, with 11 bases left between them. In DNA, the CDR3 is TGTGCCAGCAGTTTAAGGCCCCACGGTGAAGCTTTCTTT. Protein sequence: CASSLRPHGEAFF.

This clone appeared a single time. The chain is built from TRBV6-2 or TRBV6-3 and TRBJ2-5; D call uncertain. V gave up 1 base and J gave up 3 bases, with 9 bases separating them. Germline CDR1 and CDR2: MNHEY and SVGEGT. The CDR3 covers 14 residues. The CDR3 loop reads CASSYYGRKETQYF. The CDR3 DNA follows: TGTGCCAGCAGTTACTACGGCCGAAAAGAGACCCAGTACTTC.

The genes are TRBV2 and TRBJ1-4; D uncertain. This CDR3 region has 11 residues. CDR1 and CDR2 (germline): SNHLY, FYNNEI. Trimming left V 3 bases short and J 8 bases short, with 4 bases between. CDR3 loop: CASSDVEKLFF. As DNA, the CDR3 is TGTGCCAGCAGTGACGTGGAAAAACTGTTTTTT. The variable domain in full, completed from reference TRBV2 and TRBJ1-4, reads EPEVTQTPSHQVTQMGQEVILRCVPISNHLYFYWYRQILGQKVEFLVSFYNNEISEKSEIFDDQFSVERPDGSNFTLKIRSTKLEDSAMYFCASSDVEKLFFGSGTQLSVL.

This chain connects TRBV7-9 to TRBJ1-6; D is unresolved. V lost 3 bases and J lost 10, with 7 bases in between. CDR1 SEHNR and CDR2 FQNEAQ come from the germline V gene (reference sequence). The CDR3 runs to 12 residues. In nucleotides, the CDR3 is TGTGCCAGCAGCTTTGAAGGGTCACCCCTCCACTTT. Its protein product is CASSFEGSPLHF.

CDR3 region: CASSLDRVPKKQYF. CDR3 DNA: TGCGCCAGCAGTTTAGACAGGGTTCCTAAGAAGCAGTACTTC. J is TRBJ2-7 and V is TRBV10-2; 7 bases map to TRBD1. Unmatched junction bases numbered 12, after V lost 5 bases and J lost 8 bases. The germline CDR1 and CDR2 sequences are WSHSY and SAAADI. This CDR3 is 14 amino acids long.

The V and J genes are TRBV7-2 and TRBJ1-1; D is unclear. V gave up 1 base and J gave up 3 bases, with 12 bases separating them. The V gene's germline CDR1 is SGHTA and CDR2 FQGNSA. The length of the CDR3 is 15 residues. This CDR3 reads CASSLVFGWDTEAFF. DNA of the CDR3: TGTGCCAGCAGCTTAGTCTTTGGGTGGGACACTGAAGCTTTCTTT. The whole variable domain, filled in from reference TRBV7-2 and TRBJ1-1, reads GAGVSQSPSNKVTEKGKDVELRCDPISGHTALYWYRQSLGQGLEFLIYFQGNSAPDKSGLPSDRFSAERTGGSVSTLTIQRTQQEDSAVYLCASSLVFGWDTEAFFGQGTRLTVV.

V is TRBV18 and J is TRBJ2-5, with D unresolved. CDR1 and CDR2 from the germline V gene are KGHSH and LQKENI. The V and J ends lost 1 base and 5 bases respectively, with 8 bases between them. The CDR3 contains 13 residues. CDR3 nucleotide sequence: TGTGCCAGCTCACCACAGGATCGGGAGACCCAGTACTTC. This translates into CASSPQDRETQYF.

This chain uses TRBV11-2 with TRBJ2-5; 13 bases agree with TRBD2. V lost 6 bases, J lost 4 bases, and 5 bases stayed unmatched. Germline CDR1 is SGHAT and CDR2 is FQNNGV. The CDR3 contains 15 residues. The CDR3 bases are TGTGCCAGCAGTTTTCGGACTAGCGGGGGAGAGACCCAGTACTTC. Translating gives CASSFRTSGGETQYF.

CDR3 bases: TGCGCCAGCAGTCATCCCTGTGACAGACCCCTTGGATATGGCTACACCTTC. Protein: CASSHPCDRPLGYGYTF. The rearrangement joins TRBV23-1 to TRBJ1-2, with a possible D match to TRBD1 (5 bases). TRBV23-1 is given ORF status, its function remaining uncertain. Trimming shortened V by 3 bases and J by 5 bases, and 22 bases separated the two germline ends. This CDR3 has 17 residues.

CDR3 nucleotides: TGTGCCAGCAGCGTAGGGGGTAGCAATCAGCCCCAGCATTTT. Its protein is CASSVGGSNQPQHF. The chain joins TRBV9 to TRBJ1-5; D unclear. Trimming took 0 bases from V and 0 from J, leaving 4 bases between them. The CDR3 is 14 residues long. CDR1 and CDR2 from the germline V gene are SGDLS and YYNGEE. Together with reference TRBV9 and TRBJ1-5, the CDR3 gives the full variable domain: DSGVTQTPKHLITATGQRVTLRCSPRSGDLSVYWYQQSLDQGLQFLIQYYNGEERAKGNILERFSAQQFPDLHSELNLSSLELGDSALYFCASSVGGSNQPQHFGDGTRLSIL.

The chain employs TRBV11-2 and TRBJ1-2; D remains unclear. The CDR3 spans 11 residues. The germline V gene encodes CDR1 SGHAT and CDR2 FQNNGV. V was clipped by 5 bases and J by 2 bases, with 3 bases between them. CDR3 nucleotides: TGTGCCAGCAGCATCAACTATGGCTACACCTTC. As protein: CASSINYGYTF.

V and J are TRBV19 and TRBJ2-4; D ambiguous. V was clipped by 3 bases and J by 10 bases, with 16 bases between them. CDR3 length: 14 amino acids. The V gene's germline CDR1 is LNHDA and CDR2 SQIVND (reference sequence). In DNA, the CDR3 is TGTGCCAGTAGTATCTCCTCGAGGCCACCTATTCAGTACTTC. Amino acid sequence: CASSISSRPPIQYF.

CDR3 in DNA: TGTGCCAGCAACGAGGGCCACGAGCAGTACTTC. Translation gives CASNEGHEQYF. The chain uses TRBV6-5 and TRBJ2-7; TRBD2 is a possible D gene (5 bases). Germline V gives CDR1 MNHEY, CDR2 SVGAGI. Trimming removed 7 bases from V and 5 bases from J, with 9 bases in between. The CDR3 runs 11 residues.

The chain links TRBV7-2 to TRBJ2-2; 8 nucleotides match TRBD2. Germline CDR1 SGHTA, CDR2 FQGNSA. The CDR3 is 16 amino acids. Trimming removed 4 bases from V and 1 base from J; junction bases left unmatched: 5. The DNA for the CDR3 is TGTGCCAGCAGCTCCGTAGCGGGGTGGAACACCGGGGAGCTGTTTTTT. Its translation: CASSSVAGWNTGELFF.

The chain combines TRBV7-2 with TRBJ2-7; 7 nucleotides line up with TRBD2. There are 14 residues in the CDR3. The germline V gene encodes CDR1 SGHTA and CDR2 FQGNSA. With V trimmed by 1 base and J by 3 bases, 3 bases remained unmatched. The CDR3 sequence is CASSLDRGVYEQYF. The CDR3 DNA reads TGTGCCAGCAGCTTAGATCGGGGGGTCTACGAGCAGTACTTC.

CDR3 DNA sequence: TGTGCCAGCTCACGGTCGCAGCAAGAGACCCAGTACTTC. The encoded protein is CASSRSQQETQYF. This chain uses TRBV18 with TRBJ2-5; D not resolved. From germline, CDR1 is KGHSH and CDR2 LQKENI. Trimming removed 4 bases at V and 2 bases at J, with 8 bases between. The CDR3 length is 13 residues.

This rearrangement joins TRBV10-3 to TRBJ2-1, with D unclear. V lost 5 bases and J 4 bases, leaving 9 bases between the germline ends. Germline V CDR1 and CDR2: ENHRY, SYGVKD. CDR3 length equals 13 residues. The CDR3 DNA sequence: TGTGCCATCAGTTTAGGGCTGTACAATGAGCAGTTCTTC. It encodes CAISLGLYNEQFF.